This T cell receptor beta chain was sequenced for a study of cytomegalovirus exposure and HLA in healthy donors. Germline assignment: CDR1 MDHEN and CDR2 SYDVKM. The CDR3 consists of 15 residues. Trimming cost V 5 bases and J 0 bases; bases outside gene matches: 5. A note on this clone: Antigen: not known.

60 Vbeta and 13 Jbeta primers were used in PCR. Method: immunoSEQ multiplex PCR; TCRdb's copy keeps in-frame clones and lacks some. The repertoire includes 150,000 or so clones, over 70% of them detected once, and under 1.5% sits in the top ten. Overall study results and limits: As a later analysis revealed, most CMV-associated TCR beta chains appeared HLA-restricted. Three chains tied to CMV proved CMV antigen-specific in vitro. Later, an analysis found that common viral pathogens appeared to be linked with several of the most significant clusters.

This rearrangement joins TRBV28 to TRBJ2-7, with 9 bases that match TRBD1. Sample: PBMCs. The TCR originated in a woman aged 30 to 39 in good health and CMV-seronegative. The CDR3 DNA follows: TGTGCCAGCAGTCTGACGACAGGGGGCTCCTACGAGCAGTACTTC. Protein sequence: CASSLTTGGSYEQYF.